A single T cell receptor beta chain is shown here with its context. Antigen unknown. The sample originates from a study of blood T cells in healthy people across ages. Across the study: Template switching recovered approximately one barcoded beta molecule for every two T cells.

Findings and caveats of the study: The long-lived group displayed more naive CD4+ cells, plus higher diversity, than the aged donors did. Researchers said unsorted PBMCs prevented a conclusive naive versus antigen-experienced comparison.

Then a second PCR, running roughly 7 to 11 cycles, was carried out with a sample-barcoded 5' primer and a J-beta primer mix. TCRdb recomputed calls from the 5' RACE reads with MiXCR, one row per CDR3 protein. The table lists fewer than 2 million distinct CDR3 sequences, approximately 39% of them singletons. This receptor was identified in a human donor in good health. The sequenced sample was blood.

The DNA of the CDR3 is TGTGCCAGCAGCCACGACAGGGCCAACTATGGCTACACCTTC. This sequence encodes CASSHDRANYGYTF. The chain recombines TRBV4-2 with TRBJ1-2; TRBD1 aligns across 7 bases. The trim removed 3 bases at V and 2 bases at J, leaving 3 bases unmatched. Germline assignment: CDR1 LGHNA and CDR2 YNFKEQ. The CDR3 loop spans 14 amino acids.